This T cell receptor beta chain was found in a study of beta chain features in type 1 diabetes. Study results and caveats: Across all four CD4+ subsets, people with type 1 diabetes showed modestly shorter TCRB CDR3s. Reduced insertions and increased deletions marked VDJ junctions in type 1 diabetes patients. TCRB rearrangement may or may not be influenced by HLA type; here this remained unresolved.

This CDR3 is 14 amino acids long. Germline assignment: CDR1 MDHEN and CDR2 SYDVKM. Expressed TCRB transcripts were sequenced because the isolated RNA had all been reverse transcribed beforehand. The repertoire was sequenced with immunoSEQ multiplex PCR; TCRdb's copy has only in-frame clones and lacks some. This table holds hundreds of thousands of clones, 15% found once. In the case of this clone: The antigen is not known. One end of the junction is discordant with germline, which a read error may explain.

The clonotype was recovered from a man between 18 and 35 years old with type 1 diabetes. The chain couples TRBV28 to TRBJ2-7; TRBD2 matches 8 bases. Sequenced input: naive CD4+ T cells from blood. In DNA, the CDR3 is TGTGCCAGCACTCCCGGCGGGAGGTCAGACTTTAATGTCTTC. Translated, it gives CASTPGGRSDFNVF.